Listed below are T cell receptor beta chains from one sample, sequenced in a study of shared clonotypes between healthy human individuals. Produced via immunoSEQ multiplex PCR; TCRdb's table is partial and in-frame only. The sample carries some 2.1 million clones, roughly 95% recorded once. The sample comprised naive CD8+ T cells from PBMCs. These receptors originate from a man aged 18-30 years in good health. Some clones in this sample may be carry-over from other donors' samples. CDR3s include the opening cysteine and the closing phenylalanine or tryptophan. D genes are given only for firm matches. Size values are once, few and many counts, or a class for expanded clones, and some rows have none.

len	abundance	v_gene	d_gene	j_gene	CDR3nt	CDR3aa
14	once	TRBV15	TRBD1	TRBJ2-7	TGTGCCACCAGCCCGAGACAGGGTACCTACGAGCAGTACTTC	CATSPRQGTYEQYF
14	-	TRBV5-6	-	TRBJ1-2	TGTGCCAGCAGCTTGGAGGATTCTGTCTATGGCTACACCTTC	CASSLEDSVYGYTF
14	-	TRBV4-1	TRBD1	TRBJ2-7	TGCGCCAGCAGCGTACGACAGGGTGGCTACGAGCAGTACTTC	CASSVRQGGYEQYF
12	-	TRBV7-7	-	TRBJ2-1	TGTGCCAGCAGCTTAGGGGATAATGAGCAGTTCTTC	CASSLGDNEQFF
15	-	TRBV9	-	TRBJ2-7	TGTGCCAGCAGCCCCACGACTAGTACTCGGTACGAGCAGTACTTC	CASSPTTSTRYEQYF
17	once	TRBV19	TRBD2	TRBJ2-5	TGTGCCAGTAGTCCCTCTATAGCGGGAGAGTTTGAAGAGACCCAGTACTTC	CASSPSIAGEFEETQYF
16	-	TRBV7-9	TRBD2	TRBJ2-1	TGTGCCAGCAGCCTCAATAGCGGGACCACCTACAATGAGCAGTTCTTC	CASSLNSGTTYNEQFF
15	-	TRBV19	TRBD1	TRBJ1-1	TGTGCCAGTAGTACAAGGGACAGGGTGAACACTGAAGCTTTCTTT	CASSTRDRVNTEAFF
15	once	TRBV28	-	TRBJ1-3	TGTGCCAGCATCCCTACAGGGAGCTCTGGAAACACCATATATTTT	CASIPTGSSGNTIYF
16	-	TRBV4-1	-	TRBJ2-7	TGCGCCAGCAGCCAAGTGCCCATGGAGCGGGCGGGAGAGCAGTACTTC	CASSQVPMERAGEQYF
14	once	TRBV6-6	TRBD1	TRBJ2-7	TGTGCCAGCAGTTACAGAGGACAGGGCCACGAGCAGTACTTC	CASSYRGQGHEQYF
15	-	TRBV7-3	TRBD2	TRBJ2-1	TGTGCCAGCAGCTTCCTGCGGGGGGGATACAATGAGCAGTTCTTC	CASSFLRGGYNEQFF
11	-	TRBV7-9	-	TRBJ2-7	TGTGCCACCAGGACGGGTTACGAGCAGTACTTC	CATRTGYEQYF
12	-	TRBV7-9	-	TRBJ2-3	TGTGCCAGCAGTTCACATCCAGATACGCAGTATTTT	CASSSHPDTQYF
13	once	TRBV5-4	-	TRBJ1-2	TGTGCCAGCAGCTTGGATCGAGGCTATGGCTACACCTTC	CASSLDRGYGYTF
16	-	TRBV7-3	-	TRBJ2-2	TGTGCCAGCAGCCACTATGCGGGGGCCGTCACCGGGGAGCTGTTTTTT	CASSHYAGAVTGELFF
15	-	TRBV27	-	TRBJ2-1	TGTGCCAGCAGTTTATACGGGCAAGCCTACAATGAGCAGTTCTTC	CASSLYGQAYNEQFF
15	-	TRBV4-1	-	TRBJ2-3	TGCGCCAGCAGCCAAGACGGCGGTGGCACAGATACGCAGTATTTT	CASSQDGGGTDTQYF
16	once	TRBV27	-	TRBJ2-1	TGTGCCAGCAACACAAGGTCGGGAAGCTCCTACAATGAGCAGTTCTTC	CASNTRSGSSYNEQFF
13	-	TRBV11-2	-	TRBJ1-3	TGTGCCAGCACCCAGTTCTCTGGAAACACCATATATTTT	CASTQFSGNTIYF
14	-	TRBV19	-	TRBJ2-1	TGTGCCAGTAGTATATGGCAGGGCTGGAATGAGCAGTTCTTC	CASSIWQGWNEQFF
13	-	TRBV7-9	-	TRBJ1-1	TGTGCCAGCAGCTCAGACGGGGGCACTGAAGCTTTCTTT	CASSSDGGTEAFF
14	-	TRBV11-2	-	TRBJ2-7	TGTGCCAGCAGCGGGGGACGGGGGTTTTACGAGCAGTACTTC	CASSGGRGFYEQYF
16	few	TRBV28	TRBD1	TRBJ1-5	TGTGCCAGCAGCTGGACAGGGTATGGTAGCAATCAGCCCCAGCATTTT	CASSWTGYGSNQPQHF
14	few	TRBV7-9	TRBD2	TRBJ2-7	TGTGCCAGCAGCTCCGGGACTAGCGGCTACGAGCAGTACTTC	CASSSGTSGYEQYF
15	once	TRBV7-8	-	TRBJ2-3	TGTGCCAGCAGCCCTGGAGGAGGGGGCACAGATACGCAGTATTTT	CASSPGGGGTDTQYF
16	-	TRBV5-1	-	TRBJ1-1	TGCGCCAGCAGCTTGGTTTTGCAGGGGTTGAACACTGAAGCTTTCTTT	CASSLVLQGLNTEAFF
13	-	TRBV21-1	-	TRBJ1-2	TGTGCCAGCAGCACGTGGGGAGGCTATGGCTACACCTTC	CASSTWGGYGYTF
12	-	TRBV23-1	-	TRBJ2-5	TGCGCCAGCAGTCGCCCCGAAGAGACCCAGTACTTC	CASSRPEETQYF
18	-	TRBV30	-	TRBJ1-6	TGTGCCTGGAGTATCAAACAGTACCGAGGGGCGAATAATTCACCCCTCCACTTT	CAWSIKQYRGANNSPLHF
16	-	TRBV4-1	TRBD1	TRBJ1-1	TGCGCCAGCAGCCAACCAGGGACAGGGATATGGACTGAAGCTTTCTTT	CASSQPGTGIWTEAFF
15	-	TRBV5-8	-	TRBJ2-6	TGTGCCAGCAGCTTGGTTGTCTCTGGGGCCAACGTCCTGACTTTC	CASSLVVSGANVLTF
15	-	TRBV9	TRBD2	TRBJ2-2	TGTGCCAGCACTTTAGCGGGAGTTAACACCGGGGAGCTGTTTTTT	CASTLAGVNTGELFF
13	-	TRBV10-3	-	TRBJ2-2	TGTGCCACCACTCGCCCGACGACCGGGGAGCTGTTTTTT	CATTRPTTGELFF
13	-	TRBV27	TRBD2	TRBJ2-7	TGTGCCAGCAGTCTAGGACTAGCGGTTGAGCAGTACTTC	CASSLGLAVEQYF
14	-	TRBV29-1	TRBD2	TRBJ2-2	TGCAGCGTTGTTTCTAGCGGGAACACCGGGGAGCTGTTTTTT	CSVVSSGNTGELFF
12	-	TRBV29-1	-	TRBJ2-7	TGCAGCGTAACAGGTCTCTCCTACGAGCAGTACTTC	CSVTGLSYEQYF
16	-	TRBV4-3	TRBD1	TRBJ1-5	TGCGCCAGCAGCCAAGAATGGACAGGGGGCAGTCAGCCCCAGCATTTT	CASSQEWTGGSQPQHF
13	-	TRBV30	-	TRBJ2-7	TGTGCCTGGAGTCCCCTGGGGGTCTACGAGCAGTACTTC	CAWSPLGVYEQYF
17	once	TRBV4-3	-	TRBJ2-1	TGCGCCAGCAGCCAAGAATTAGGACTCGCTAGCTACAATGAGCAGTTCTTC	CASSQELGLASYNEQFF
15	-	TRBV7-9	TRBD2	TRBJ2-7	TGTGCCAGCAGGCCAGCTAGCGGGAGGGGCTACGAGCAGTACTTC	CASRPASGRGYEQYF
15	-	TRBV4-1	TRBD2	TRBJ2-7	TGCGCCAGCAGCCAAGTTAGCGGGGTTCCCTACGAGCAGTACTTC	CASSQVSGVPYEQYF
15	-	TRBV19	-	TRBJ1-1	TGTGCCAGTAGTTCAACAGGGAATTTTCTCACTGAAGCTTTCTTT	CASSSTGNFLTEAFF
18	-	TRBV5-1	TRBD2	TRBJ2-1	TGCGCCAGCAGTACTAGCGGGTCCCAACTTGAGGGAGGCAATGAGCAGTTCTTC	CASSTSGSQLEGGNEQFF